This paragraph reports one TCR beta chain. These donors, healthy bone marrow donors, were studied. The sample originates from a study of cytomegalovirus exposure and HLA in healthy donors. Researchers ran the PCR with 60 Vbeta and 13 Jbeta primers. Produced via immunoSEQ multiplex PCR; TCRdb's table is partial and in-frame only. The repertoire holds some 150,000 clones, roughly 80% seen once, with over 0.95% in the top ten. Sequenced sample: PBMCs. The TCR originated in a woman between 50 and 59 years old in good health and CMV-seronegative.

CDR3 amino acids: CASSSPTSGIGLNEQFF. DNA of the CDR3: TGTGCCAGCAGCTCCCCGACTAGCGGGATTGGTTTAAATGAGCAGTTCTTC. The chain joins TRBV5-4 to TRBJ2-1; 11 bases fit TRBD2. Germline CDR1 and CDR2: SGHNT and YYREEE (reference sequence). The CDR3 is 17 residues long. After removal of 3 bases from V and 7 bases from J, the junction contained 12 bases not matched to a gene.